This entry is about one TCR beta chain. This clonotype is categorized as medium-sized (0.01 to 0.1%). Its binding antigen is unknown. Base qualities are missing; no much larger clone stands one base away. Because this beta chain is a stray read in a library intended to capture alpha chains, its abundance should not be given much weight. The CDR3 runs 15 amino acids, cysteine and phenylalanine included. The kept DNA is CDR3 alone, 45 bases in frame from the first base. The germline ends are 9 bases apart after V is trimmed by 1 base and J by 0 bases. The time point label of this sample denotes: sample taken at primary tumor resection. The donors were fewer than 90 patients from the lung TRACERx cohort who had early-stage, untreated non-small cell lung cancer. TCR sequencing used whole RNA extracted from tumor and nontumor lung tissue, or from cryopreserved PBMC samples, without cell sorting. A patient was chosen for TCR sequencing only when enough RNA was available from at least two tumor regions. Tumor and adjacent nontumor lung specimens were reviewed by a lung pathologist before selection.

Libraries were made using 5' RACE. The instrument was a NextSeq 500. In the TCR library protocol, a unique molecular identifier was attached to each TCR cDNA molecule so that PCR and sequencing errors could be corrected. The study's processing was this. Decombinator tools were used for TCR identification, UMI-based error correction and CDR3 extraction. TCRs above a frequency of 2 per 1,000, corresponding to the top 1% of the tumor frequency distribution, were defined as expanded. Expanded tumor TCRs were classed as regional if statistically deemed absent (corrected P<0.05) from at least one tumor region, otherwise ubiquitous. Rényi diversity was computed with the R vegan package after subsampling each repertoire 100 times to 5,000 TCRs. CDR3 similarity networks were built from amino acid triplet string-kernel similarity, connecting CDR3s with pairwise similarity above 0.82. Through fastp at Q25 and MiXCR, TCRdb rebuilt clones from the public reads, retaining in-frame beta chains. Rows matching on CDR3 protein sequence are summarized as one entry with the most common DNA and genes. V and J calls and clone size were set by TCRdb, not the authors. The sample table lists about 6,800 distinct CDR3 sequences, roughly an eighth of them with a count of one. The ten largest clonotypes hold over 8% of the sample.

These data come from a study of spatial heterogeneity in lung cancer (dated by TCRdb to between 2017 and 2020). With regard to the full study: More beta-chain than alpha-chain transcripts were consistently detected, likely reflecting higher beta-chain transcript abundance. A strong correlation was found between TCR transcript counts in tumor regions and a T cell transcriptional module score from matched bulk RNA-seq. In the raw uncorrected reads, each unique combination of TCR and UMI appeared on average more than ten times. In non-small cell lung cancer, the study quantitatively compared TCR alpha and beta repertoires across several tumor regions, matched nontumor lung, and blood. Nonsynonymous mutation counts, determined by whole-exome sequencing of tumor tissue, were related to features of the TCR repertoire. At surgery, both alpha and beta chains were TCR-sequenced in 220 tumor regions, about 64 matched nontumor lung samples and a few dozen PBMC samples.

The study at large found these results: Counts of ubiquitous and regional expanded TCRs correlated with counts of ubiquitous and regional nonsynonymous mutations, respectively. Confirming at a functional level the hypothesis that regional TCRs recognize regional mutations was considered to require additional single-cell paired TCR alpha and beta sequencing. The tumor nonsynonymous mutation count correlated with the number of expanded intratumoral alpha and beta TCRs. TCR-seq was estimated to cover only about 7% of tumor T cells for alpha chains and 13% to 15% for beta chains.

The source was lung tumor tissue, collected at surgery. The TCR comes from a male donor with early-stage non-small cell lung cancer. Here the chain combines TRBV12-3 or TRBV12-4 and TRBJ1-1, with no confidently assigned D gene. The CDR3 is CASSLGGDMNTEAFF. The nucleotide sequence reads as follows: TGTGCCAGCAGTTTAGGTGGAGATATGAACACTGAAGCTTTCTTT.